The 26 T cell receptor beta chains below all came from one sample that was sequenced in a study of cytomegalovirus exposure and HLA in healthy donors. This table comes from immunoSEQ multiplex PCR, and its TCRdb copy is limited to in-frame clones, with some not included. The sample contains roughly 150,000 clones, about 96% of which appear only once. Sequenced: PBMCs. These receptors were obtained from a woman aged 18-35 years in good health and CMV-seronegative.

This chain uses TRBV28 with TRBJ2-7, with 11 bases identical to TRBD2. This CDR3 has 15 residues. The trim removed 4 bases at V and 3 bases at J, leaving 5 bases unmatched. Germline CDR1 reads MDHEN; CDR2 reads SYDVKM. CDR3 coding DNA: TGTGCCAGCAGTTACGCCGGGACTAGCGGCTACGAGCAGTACTTC. This encodes CASSYAGTSGYEQYF.

J is TRBJ1-2 and V is TRBV29-1; tentative D call: TRBD1 (6 bases). Germline CDR1 SQVTM, CDR2 ANQGSEA. The CDR3 has 12 residues. V was shortened by 3 bases and J by 8 bases, with 13 bases between the two germline ends. The CDR3 nucleotides read TGCAGCGTTGATATGGCAGGGGTCGGCTACACCTTC. As protein: CSVDMAGVGYTF.

The CDR3 DNA is TGTGCCAGCTCCAGGTCTAATGAAAAACTGTTTTTT. This translates into CASSRSNEKLFF. The chain carries TRBV6-6 and TRBJ1-4; D uncertain. The germline V gene has CDR1 MNHNY and CDR2 SVGAGI (reference sequence). V lost 8 bases, J lost 3 bases, and 7 bases lay in between. This CDR3 region has 12 residues.

In the case of this clone: The sample holds other DNA sequences that translate to the same CDR3. V gene TRBV15 combines with J gene TRBJ2-1; weak D call: TRBD1 (7 bases). Trimming shortened V by 1 base and J by 3 bases, and 10 bases separated the two germline ends. Germline CDR1 reads LNHNV; CDR2 reads YYDKDF (reference sequence). The CDR3 totals 15 residues. The CDR3 DNA sequence: TGTGCCACCAGCAGAGGACAGGGACTCTACAATGAGCAGTTCTTC. Translating it yields CATSRGQGLYNEQFF.

The V call is TRBV11-2, the J call TRBJ2-5; 7 bases are shared with TRBD1. The V segment lost 5 bases and the J segment 1 base; nucleotides outside the gene matches: 10. Germline values: CDR1 SGHAT, CDR2 FQNNGV. The CDR3 has 16 amino acids. CDR3 DNA sequence: TGTGCCAGCAGCAATACACAGGGGTCGTCCCAAGAGACCCAGTACTTC. Protein sequence: CASSNTQGSSQETQYF.

The chain is built from TRBV4-1 and TRBJ1-2; 7 bases line up with TRBD1. The germline V gene encodes CDR1 MGHRA and CDR2 YSYEKL. The CDR3 totals 17 residues. V lost 2 bases to trimming and J lost 6 bases; unmatched junction nucleotides: 15. The CDR3 spells CASSQNPTGRLENGYTF. Written as DNA, the CDR3 is TGCGCCAGCAGCCAAAATCCGACAGGGAGATTGGAGAATGGCTACACCTTC.

The chain carries TRBV6-5 and TRBJ1-5; a possible D gene is TRBD1 (6 bases). Germline V gene lookup returns CDR1 MNHEY and CDR2 SVGAGI. The CDR3 sequence is 15 residues long. V was pared by 5 bases and J by 4 bases, with 15 bases between. In DNA form, the CDR3 reads TGTGCCAGCAGTCGATCCGGGACAACGAATCAGCCCCAGCATTTT. It specifies CASSRSGTTNQPQHF.

The chain recombines TRBV10-1 with TRBJ2-5; 14 bases match TRBD2. CDR1 and CDR2 from the germline V gene are WNHNN and SYGVQD (reference sequence). The CDR3 is 16 residues long. V was pared by 2 bases and J by 5 bases, with 4 bases of the junction left unmatched. CDR3 nucleotide sequence: TGCGCCAGCAGTGAGCGGACTAGCGGGGGGCGGGAGACCCAGTACTTC. It yields the protein CASSERTSGGRETQYF.

V is TRBV6-5 and J is TRBJ2-7; D may be TRBD1 (5 bases). Per germline, CDR1 MNHEY and CDR2 SVGAGI. Trimming shortened V by 7 bases and J by 6 bases, and 10 bases separated the two germline ends. The CDR3 length is 11 residues. The CDR3 DNA sequence: TGTGCCAGCACCAGCGACAGCGAGCAGTACTTC. The encoded protein is CASTSDSEQYF.

This rearrangement joins TRBV29-1 to TRBJ2-3; 8 bases map to TRBD2. The CDR3 has 14 amino acids. V trimming: 7 bases; J trimming: 6 bases; junction bases outside the gene matches: 12. The V gene's germline CDR1 is SQVTM and CDR2 ANQGSEA. The CDR3 nucleotides read TGCAGCGCGGGGGGGGTGGGCGTGAGGGATACGCAGTATTTT. Protein product: CSAGGVGVRDTQYF.

The gene calls are TRBV21-1 and TRBJ1-5; TRBD1 is taken as the D call from the table, unchecked against the DNA. TRBV21-1 represents a pseudogene. The CDR3 sequence is 15 residues long. CDR3 loop: CAPRGRGRRIQPQHF. In DNA form, the CDR3 reads TGTGCCCCCCGGGGCAGGGGGCGAAGGATTCAGCCCCAGCATTTT.

The V and J genes are TRBV19 and TRBJ2-6; D is ambiguous. The CDR3 sequence is 15 residues long. Trimming removed 5 bases at V and 2 bases at J, with 10 bases between. The germline V gene encodes CDR1 LNHDA and CDR2 SQIVND (reference sequence). The CDR3 DNA reads TGTGCCAGTAGTCCCACGCAGGCTGGGGCCAACGTCCTGACTTTC. Translating it yields CASSPTQAGANVLTF. Together with reference TRBV19 and TRBJ2-6, the CDR3 gives the full variable domain: DGGITQSPKYLFRKEGQNVTLSCEQNLNHDAMYWYRQDPGQGLRLIYYSQIVNDFQKGDIAEGYSVSREKKESFPLTVTSAQKNPTAFYLCASSPTQAGANVLTFGAGSRLTVL.

The chain couples TRBV19 to TRBJ2-1; 8 bases match TRBD2. Unmatched junction bases numbered 4, after V lost 5 bases and J lost 4 bases. Per germline, CDR1 LNHDA and CDR2 SQIVND (reference sequence). The CDR3 consists of 14 residues. DNA of the CDR3: TGTGCCAGTAGTCGGGCGGGGGGATACAATGAGCAGTTCTTC. Protein sequence: CASSRAGGYNEQFF.

The chain employs TRBV5-1 and TRBJ2-3; D might be TRBD2 (5 bases). Germline CDR1 SGHRS, CDR2 YFSETQ. V lost 1 base to trimming and J lost 0 bases, with 15 bases between them. CDR3 length: 17 amino acids. The CDR3 protein is CASSLWRGWDSTDTQYF. The CDR3 region has the DNA TGCGCCAGCAGCTTGTGGCGAGGGTGGGATAGCACAGATACGCAGTATTTT.

This chain uses TRBV6-1 with TRBJ1-2; D is ambiguous. The V end was cut by 1 base, the J end by 7 bases, with 16 bases between. This CDR3 spans 15 amino acids. The germline V gene has CDR1 MNHNS and CDR2 SASEGT. CDR3 residues: CASSEVRLAGIGYTF. In DNA form, the CDR3 reads TGTGCCAGCAGTGAAGTACGCCTTGCGGGGATTGGCTACACCTTC.

This rearrangement joins TRBV5-1 to TRBJ2-1; 7 bases fit TRBD1. Trimming removed 5 bases from V and 5 bases from J; junction bases left unmatched: 7. Germline CDR1 and CDR2: SGHRS and YFSETQ. CDR3 length: 14 residues. As DNA, the CDR3 is TGCGCCAGCAGATTACTGGGGACAGACAATGAGCAGTTCTTC. This codes for CASRLLGTDNEQFF.

The rearrangement links TRBV14 to TRBJ1-5; 7 bases align to TRBD1. Trimming cost V 2 bases and J 7 bases; bases outside gene matches: 2. The germline V gene encodes CDR1 SGHDN and CDR2 FVKESK. The CDR3 loop spans 13 amino acids. CDR3 in DNA: TGTGCCAGCAGCCAAATACAGGGGCAGCCCCAGCATTTT. The encoded protein is CASSQIQGQPQHF.

The genes are TRBV7-2 and TRBJ1-6; TRBD1 matches at 8 bases. Losses at the gene ends were 1 base for V and 10 bases for J; bases not matched to a gene: 6. Germline V gives CDR1 SGHTA, CDR2 FQGNSA. The CDR3 has 15 residues. The CDR3 sequence is CASSLGTGTGSPLHF. In DNA form, the CDR3 reads TGTGCCAGCAGCTTAGGGACAGGGACGGGGTCACCCCTCCACTTT.

The V gene is TRBV25-1, the J gene TRBJ2-5, with TRBD2 matching 9 bases. CDR3 length equals 18 residues. Germline loops: CDR1 MGHDK, CDR2 SYGVNS. J was trimmed by 3 bases and V by 3 bases; bases with no gene match: 14. The CDR3 region is CASSEPPGDSGGKETQYF. Written as DNA, the CDR3 is TGTGCCAGCAGTGAGCCTCCTGGGGATAGCGGGGGAAAAGAGACCCAGTACTTC.

The CDR3 coding sequence is TGTGCCAGCAGCTTGGGACAGGAACAGCCCCAGCATTTT. It specifies CASSLGQEQPQHF. The V gene is TRBV7-3, the J gene TRBJ1-5; the match to TRBD1 covers 8 bases. Trimming at V came to 3 bases and at J to 7 bases, leaving 2 bases not matched to a gene. Germline V gene lookup returns CDR1 SGHTA and CDR2 FQGTGA. This CDR3 region has 13 residues.

The genes are TRBV9 and TRBJ2-3, with 9 bases aligning to TRBD2. The CDR3 extends over 17 amino acids. J gave up 0 bases and V 4 bases, and 9 bases lay outside the gene matches. Germline loops: CDR1 SGDLS, CDR2 YYNGEE. CDR3 DNA sequence: TGTGCCAGCAGCCACCAGCGGGGGGCGATTAGCACAGATACGCAGTATTTT. It encodes CASSHQRGAISTDTQYF.

The V gene is TRBV6-1, the J gene TRBJ2-5; 8 nucleotides line up with TRBD1. V trimming: 6 bases; J trimming: 5 bases; junction bases outside the gene matches: 8. Germline CDR1 reads MNHNS; CDR2 reads SASEGT. The CDR3 has 14 residues. This CDR3 is CASREDRVSETQYF. For the CDR3, the DNA is TGTGCCAGCAGGGAGGACAGGGTCTCGGAGACCCAGTACTTC.

The chain recombines TRBV5-4 with TRBJ1-2; 7 positions agree with TRBD1. The CDR3 length is 15 residues. Trimming removed 0 bases from V and 4 bases from J; junction bases left unmatched: 6. Germline V gene lookup returns CDR1 SGHNT and CDR2 YYREEE (reference sequence). The CDR3 DNA reads as TGTGCCAGCAGCTTGGGTGGGACAGCCTCCTATGGCTACACCTTC. Encoded protein: CASSLGGTASYGYTF.

The V gene is TRBV10-3, the J gene TRBJ2-5; tentatively, D is TRBD1 (6 bases). Germline V gene data show CDR1 as ENHRY and CDR2 as SYGVKD. V lost 0 bases to trimming and J lost 0 bases, with 14 bases between them. The CDR3 loop spans 17 amino acids. As DNA, the CDR3 is TGTGCCATCAGTGAGTCGACCCTTCAGGGGTACCAAGAGACCCAGTACTTC. Translating gives CAISESTLQGYQETQYF.

The gene calls are TRBV7-3 and TRBJ2-5, with D unresolved. Trimming removed 5 bases from V and 5 bases from J, with 12 bases in between. Germline values: CDR1 SGHTA, CDR2 FQGTGA. CDR3 length equals 13 residues. CDR3 protein: CASSPNERETQYF. In DNA form, the CDR3 reads TGTGCCAGCAGCCCCAATGAGAGGGAGACCCAGTACTTC. Using reference TRBV7-3 and TRBJ2-5 for the parts outside the CDR3, the full variable domain is GAGVSQTPSNKVTEKGKYVELRCDPISGHTALYWYRQSLGQGPEFLIYFQGTGAADDSGLPNDRFFAVRPEGSVSTLKIQRTERGDSAVYLCASSPNERETQYFGPGTRLLVL.

CDR3 loop: CASSTGGNTIYF. In nucleotides, the CDR3 is TGTGCCAGCAGCACGGGGGGGAACACCATATATTTT. The chain recombines TRBV7-9 with TRBJ1-3, with D perhaps matching TRBD1 (5 bases). CDR1 and CDR2 (germline): SEHNR, FQNEAQ (reference sequence). The CDR3 totals 12 residues. Trimming removed 5 bases at V and 7 bases at J, with 9 bases between.